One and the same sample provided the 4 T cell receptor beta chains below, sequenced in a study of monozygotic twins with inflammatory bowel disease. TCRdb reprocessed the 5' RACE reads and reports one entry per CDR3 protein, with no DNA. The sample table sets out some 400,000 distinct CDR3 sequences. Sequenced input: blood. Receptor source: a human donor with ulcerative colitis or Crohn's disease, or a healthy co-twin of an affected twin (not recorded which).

This CDR3 is CASSLALTDNEQFF. The V gene is TRBV5-1, the J gene TRBJ2-1; checking the TCRdb D call of TRBD1 is not possible without DNA. CDR1 is SGHRS and CDR2 is YFSETQ in the germline V gene. The CDR3 runs to 14 residues.

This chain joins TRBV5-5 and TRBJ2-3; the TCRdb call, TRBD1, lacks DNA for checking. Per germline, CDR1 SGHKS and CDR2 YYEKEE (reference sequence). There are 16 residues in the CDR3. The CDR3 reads CASSPGGGTSTDTQYF.

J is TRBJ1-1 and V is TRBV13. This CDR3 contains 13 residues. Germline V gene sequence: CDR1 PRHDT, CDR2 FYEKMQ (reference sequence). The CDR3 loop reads CASSRRLHLVAFF. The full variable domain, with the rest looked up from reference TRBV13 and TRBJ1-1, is AAGVIQSPRHLIKEKRETATLKCYPIPRHDTVYWYQQGPGQDPQFLISFYEKMQSDKGSIPDRFSAQQFSDYHSELNMSSLELGDSALYFCASSRRLHLVAFFGQGTRLTVV.

The CDR3: CASSPMSTVRNTEAFF. V and J are TRBV3-1 and TRBJ1-1. There are 16 residues in the CDR3. Germline V gives CDR1 LGHDT, CDR2 YNNKEL (reference sequence).